The T cell receptor beta chain under discussion was sequenced for a study of shared clonotypes between healthy human individuals. The CDR3 has 13 amino acids. Germline V CDR1 and CDR2: SEHNR, FQNEAQ (reference sequence). This clone was seen a single time. This may arise from a read error, as a much more abundant clone is one base away. The data were produced by immunoSEQ multiplex PCR, yet TCRdb's version contains in-frame clones alone and is incomplete. This table has over 95,000 clones, more than 45% appearing once. The receptor's source is a woman aged 40 to 50 in good health. Some clones in this sample may be carry-over from other donors' samples. The V gene is TRBV7-9, the J gene TRBJ2-5; no clear D. The specimen was PBMCs. CDR3 residues: CASSLVGGETQDF. The CDR3 nucleotides are TGTGCCAGCAGCTTAGTGGGCGGAGAGACCCAGGACTTC.